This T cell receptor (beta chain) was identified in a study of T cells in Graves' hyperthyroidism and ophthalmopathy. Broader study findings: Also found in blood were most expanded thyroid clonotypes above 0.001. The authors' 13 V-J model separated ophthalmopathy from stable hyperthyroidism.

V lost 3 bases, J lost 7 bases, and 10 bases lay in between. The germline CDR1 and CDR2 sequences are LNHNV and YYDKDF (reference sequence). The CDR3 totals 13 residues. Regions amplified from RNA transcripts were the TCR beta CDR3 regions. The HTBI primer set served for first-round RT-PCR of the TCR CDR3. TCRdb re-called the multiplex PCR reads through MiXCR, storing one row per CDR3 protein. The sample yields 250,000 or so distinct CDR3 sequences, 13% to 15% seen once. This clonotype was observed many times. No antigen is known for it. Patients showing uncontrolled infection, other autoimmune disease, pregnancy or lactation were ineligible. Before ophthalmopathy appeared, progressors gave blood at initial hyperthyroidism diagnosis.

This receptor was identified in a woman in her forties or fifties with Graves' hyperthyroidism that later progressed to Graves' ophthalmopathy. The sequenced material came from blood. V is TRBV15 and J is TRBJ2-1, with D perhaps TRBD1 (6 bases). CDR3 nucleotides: TGTGCCACCAGCAGCGGACAGAGGAATGAGCAGTTCTTC. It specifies CATSSGQRNEQFF.